These 3 T cell receptor beta chains came from one sample sequenced in a study of blood T cell repertoires in COVID-19. Using immunoSEQ multiplex PCR, the repertoire was profiled, and TCRdb retains in-frame clones only, with some absent. The table lists more than 300,000 clones, around 91% of them singletons. Sequencing was carried out using peripheral blood. The receptors shown here come from a woman aged 18-29 years who had recovered from COVID-19.

The chain uses TRBV19 and TRBJ2-1; 7 nucleotides line up with TRBD2. The CDR3 length is 19 residues. The J segment lost 0 bases and the V segment lost 5 bases, leaving 16 bases of the junction unmatched. Germline values: CDR1 LNHDA, CDR2 SQIVND (reference sequence). This CDR3 reads CASSRSVAGADSSYNEQFF. In DNA, the CDR3 is TGTGCCAGTAGTCGCTCGGTCGCGGGAGCAGATTCCTCCTACAATGAGCAGTTCTTC.

J is TRBJ1-2 and V is TRBV7-2; no clear D. Trimming shortened V by 0 bases and J by 4 bases, and 9 bases separated the two germline ends. The CDR3 is 14 amino acids. Per the germline V gene, CDR1 is SGHTA and CDR2 is FQGNSA. The CDR3 nucleotides are TGTGCCAGCAGCTTAGCGATAGGCGGCTATGGCTACACCTTC. It yields the protein CASSLAIGGYGYTF.

J is TRBJ2-1 and V is TRBV5-1, with TRBD2 identical over 8 bases. Germline-derived CDR1 and CDR2 are SGHRS and YFSETQ. The CDR3 spans 17 residues. J lost 4 bases, V lost 4 bases, and 13 bases had no gene match. Here the CDR3 reads CASSLGAIAGKYNEQFF. The CDR3 DNA is TGCGCCAGCAGCCTCGGGGCTATAGCGGGAAAGTACAATGAGCAGTTCTTC.